This entry concerns a single TCR beta chain. The record originates from a study of blood T cells in healthy people across ages. A second PCR of roughly 7 to 11 cycles used a sample-barcoded 5' primer and a J-beta primer mix. MiXCR was run by TCRdb on the 5' RACE reads, yielding one entry per CDR3 protein. Of about 650,000 distinct CDR3 sequences listed, about 32% are singletons. CDR3 length equals 16 residues. Deletions cut 5 bases from V and 2 bases from J, with 19 bases between. In germline, CDR1 is DFQATT, CDR2 SNEGSKA (reference sequence). The sample comprised blood. The clonotype comes from a woman aged 80 or over in good health. V is TRBV20-1 and J is TRBJ2-1; TRBD1 or TRBD2 may be the D gene (6 bases each). In DNA form, the CDR3 reads TGCAGTGCTTATTACCGAGGGGGGTCCGCCTACAATGAGCAGTTCTTC. Translation gives CSAYYRGGSAYNEQFF.